Listed below are T cell receptor beta chains from one sample, sequenced in a study of blood T cell repertoires in COVID-19. Repertoires were generated with immunoSEQ multiplex PCR, while TCRdb's copy carries only in-frame clones and drops some. The sample comprises about 76,000 clones, 82% of which are singletons, and 27% rests with the top ten. Input material: peripheral blood. The origin of the receptors is a human donor in a cohort sampled during active COVID-19. Each CDR3 is given with its conserved first and last residue. The D gene is left open where the match is weak. Clone size, where shown, is once, few, many, or a class for clones that have expanded.

d_call cdr3_length clone_size j_call v_call cdr3_nt cdr3_aa
. 16 . TRBJ2-5 TRBV18 TGTGCCAGCTCACCACAAGTAGGGGTCCCCCAAGAGACCCAGTACTTC CASSPQVGVPQETQYF
. 14 few TRBJ1-4 TRBV2 TGTGCCAGCAGTCTGGGGAGGATGGATGAAAAACTGTTTTTT CASSLGRMDEKLFF
TRBD2 14 few TRBJ2-1 TRBV5-1 TGCGCCAGCGGGTGGGCTAGCGGGGTCAGTGAGCAGTTCTTC CASGWASGVSEQFF
. 13 . TRBJ2-5 TRBV9 TGTGCCAGCAGCGTCGGGTTTTTAGAGACCCAGTACTTC CASSVGFLETQYF
TRBD2 14 . TRBJ2-5 TRBV6-5 TGTGCCAGCAGAGGACTAGCCTCCCAAGAGACCCAGTACTTC CASRGLASQETQYF
TRBD2 16 . TRBJ2-7 TRBV6-2/TRBV6-3 TGTGCCAGCAGTTACTCCACGGGGGACTACTCCTACGAGCAGTACTTC CASSYSTGDYSYEQYF
. 16 . TRBJ1-6 TRBV7-6 TGTGCCAGCAGCTTAGAGGCCAGGGGAGGGAATTCACCCCTCCACTTT CASSLEARGGNSPLHF
TRBD1 16 once TRBJ2-2 TRBV6-5 TGTGCCAGCAGTTATCTAGGACAGGGGGTCGCCGGGGAGCTGTTTTTT CASSYLGQGVAGELFF
TRBD2 16 . TRBJ2-3 TRBV11-2 TGTGCCAGCAGCTTCCTAGCGGGGGGGATCGCAGATACGCAGTATTTT CASSFLAGGIADTQYF
. 14 . TRBJ1-1 TRBV3-1/TRBV3-2 TGTGCCAGCAGCCAAGATGGCAGTTGGGGGGGAGCTTTCTTT CASSQDGSWGGAFF
TRBD2 13 . TRBJ2-7 TRBV18 TGTGCCAGCTCACCGGGGGGGTTCAACGAGCAGTACTTC CASSPGGFNEQYF
. 15 . TRBJ1-4 TRBV4-1 TGCGCCAGCAGCCAGGGGGGGGTCATCAATGAAAAACTGTTTTTT CASSQGGVINEKLFF
TRBD1 13 once TRBJ1-1 TRBV28 TGTGCCAGCATGGACAGGGTTAGCACTGAAGCTTTCTTT CASMDRVSTEAFF
. 13 once TRBJ2-1 TRBV28 TGTGCCAGCAGTCTTTGGGTTTGGGCTGAGCAGTTCTTC CASSLWVWAEQFF
TRBD2 17 . TRBJ2-3 TRBV24-1 TGTGCCACCAGTGACATTGCAACTAGCGGGGCGGCAGATACGCAGTATTTT CATSDIATSGAADTQYF
. 13 . TRBJ2-5 TRBV9 TGTGCCAGCAGCCTTAGTCCACAAGAGACCCAGTACTTC CASSLSPQETQYF
TRBD2 15 once TRBJ2-5 TRBV9 TGTGCCAGCAACCTAGCGGGGGCCTGGGGAGAGACCCAGTACTTC CASNLAGAWGETQYF
TRBD1 15 . TRBJ2-1 TRBV10-3 TGTGCCATCAGTCTTACAGGGGGCCAGAACAATGAGCAGTTCTTC CAISLTGGQNNEQFF
. 14 . TRBJ1-1 TRBV29-1 TGCAGCGTTGGGGGAGGGGATCGATACACTGAAGCTTTCTTT CSVGGGDRYTEAFF
. 15 . TRBJ2-7 TRBV7-2 TGTGCCAGCAGCCTAACAGGGTTCCCCTCCTACGAGCAGTACTTC CASSLTGFPSYEQYF
TRBD1 15 . TRBJ2-5 TRBV2 TGTGCCAGCAGTGAGGGACAGGCGGGGAAGGAGACCCAGTACTTC CASSEGQAGKETQYF
TRBD1 18 . TRBJ2-2 TRBV5-5 TGTGCCAGCAGCTCGGGAGGCCCTCGGACAGGGGGGGCCGGGGAGCTGTTTTTT CASSSGGPRTGGAGELFF
TRBD1 16 . TRBJ2-4 TRBV2 TGTGCCAGCAGGGGGACAGGGGCGGGGGCCAAAAACATTCAGTACTTC CASRGTGAGAKNIQYF
. 15 . TRBJ1-4 TRBV9 TGTGCCAGCAGCGCCTTGCCAGCAACTAATGAAAAACTGTTTTTT CASSALPATNEKLFF
TRBD1 13 . TRBJ2-7 TRBV19 TGTGCCAGTAAGGACAGGGAATCCTACGAGCAGTACTTC CASKDRESYEQYF
. 14 . TRBJ1-1 TRBV5-1 TGCGCCAGCAGCTCGACAGGTTGGAACACTGAAGCTTTCTTT CASSSTGWNTEAFF
. 13 . TRBJ1-2 TRBV2 TGTGCCAGCTTCGGGGAATGGCCGGGGGGCTACACCTTC CASFGEWPGGYTF
TRBD2 15 . TRBJ2-5 TRBV7-2 TGTGCCAGCAGCTATAGCGGGGGGGCCTTTGAGACCCAGTACTTC CASSYSGGAFETQYF
. 13 once TRBJ1-1 TRBV29-1 TGCAGCGTTGCATTGTCCATGAACACTGAAGCTTTCTTT CSVALSMNTEAFF
. 14 few TRBJ1-4 TRBV6-5 TGTGCCAGCGGTCTGCTAGCGGCAAATGAAAAACTGTTTTTT CASGLLAANEKLFF
. 14 few TRBJ1-3 TRBV4-1 TGCGCCAGCAGCCCACTCGGGGCTGGAAACACCATATATTTT CASSPLGAGNTIYF
. 13 . TRBJ2-3 TRBV7-3 TGTGCCAGCAGCTTCAACCAGTTGGATACGCAGTATTTT CASSFNQLDTQYF
. 12 . TRBJ1-2 TRBV16 TGTGCCAGCAGCCAACGGAACTATGGCTACACCTTC CASSQRNYGYTF
. 16 . TRBJ1-4 TRBV7-9 TGTGCCAGCAGCTTATTCCTGACAGGAGGTAATGAAAAACTGTTTTTT CASSLFLTGGNEKLFF
. 13 . TRBJ2-7 TRBV13 TGTGCCAGCAGTGGGGACACCACCTACGAGCAGTACTTC CASSGDTTYEQYF
. 15 . TRBJ1-3 TRBV7-6 TGTGCCAGCAGCTTAGCGCAGGGAGGAGGAAACACCATATATTTT CASSLAQGGGNTIYF
TRBD1 18 . TRBJ2-2 TRBV28 TGTGCCAGCAACCCCCCCCAGGGACAGGGAAAATTAACCGGGGAGCTGTTTTTT CASNPPQGQGKLTGELFF
. 15 . TRBJ1-2 TRBV3-1/TRBV3-2 TGTGCCAGCAGCCCCCGGGGCACCAGGGGCTATGGCTACACCTTC CASSPRGTRGYGYTF
. 14 . TRBJ1-2 TRBV6-2/TRBV6-3 TGTGCCAGCAGTTACTCGGCCGAGGCTGGGGGCTACACCTTC CASSYSAEAGGYTF
TRBD1 16 few TRBJ1-2 TRBV2 TGTGCCAGCAGTCCCCCCGGGACAGACTCCCCCAATGGCTACACCTTC CASSPPGTDSPNGYTF
. 16 . TRBJ1-6 TRBV9 TGTGCCAGCAGCGTTTCCACAGGGTCCGGGGATTCACCCCTCCACTTT CASSVSTGSGDSPLHF
TRBD1 16 . TRBJ2-7 TRBV13 TGTGCCAGCAGCTTAGAATATCGGGGACAGGGTGACGAGCAGTACTTC CASSLEYRGQGDEQYF
. 11 . TRBJ2-7 TRBV29-1 TGCAGCGTAGGACGGGGAGACGAGCAGTACTTC CSVGRGDEQYF
. 15 few TRBJ2-1 TRBV13 TGTGCCAGCAGCCCCCGGAGGAACGCCTACAATGAGCAGTTCTTC CASSPRRNAYNEQFF
TRBD1 14 few TRBJ2-7 TRBV18 TGTGCCAGCTCACCGGGACAGGGGGCCTACGAGCAGTACTTC CASSPGQGAYEQYF
. 13 . TRBJ2-5 TRBV2 TGTGCCAGCAGCCCAGGGCGTAGCGAGACCCAGTACTTC CASSPGRSETQYF